This T cell receptor (beta chain) was found in a study of PD-L1 blockade in urothelial cancer. For the study at large: Analysis of blood occurred 3 weeks (second dose) and 6 weeks after treatment start.

There are 13 residues in the CDR3. Germline V gene data show CDR1 as MNHEY and CDR2 as SVGAGI. V dropped 2 bases and J dropped 2 bases, with 6 bases sitting between them. Whole-study results and caveats: Prediction of better survival came from below-median pretreatment blood TCR clonality.

As regards this clone: What it recognizes is unknown.

Sample time point: pretreatment peripheral blood. Each patient presented with locally advanced or metastatic urothelial carcinoma. Only in-frame clones appear in the TCRdb table, and some are missing; sequencing was by immunoSEQ multiplex PCR. The top ten hold approximately 14% of the sample, which has 35,000 to 40,000 clones, approximately 80% seen once. The input for sequencing was PBMCs, taken around atezolizumab (anti-PD-L1) treatment. The J gene is TRBJ1-2, the V gene TRBV6-5; no definite D call. The sequence was obtained from a man aged 80 or over with urothelial cancer. CDR3 in amino acids: CASSYRVNYGYTF. Here the CDR3 DNA reads TGTGCCAGCAGTTACCGGGTCAACTATGGCTACACCTTC.